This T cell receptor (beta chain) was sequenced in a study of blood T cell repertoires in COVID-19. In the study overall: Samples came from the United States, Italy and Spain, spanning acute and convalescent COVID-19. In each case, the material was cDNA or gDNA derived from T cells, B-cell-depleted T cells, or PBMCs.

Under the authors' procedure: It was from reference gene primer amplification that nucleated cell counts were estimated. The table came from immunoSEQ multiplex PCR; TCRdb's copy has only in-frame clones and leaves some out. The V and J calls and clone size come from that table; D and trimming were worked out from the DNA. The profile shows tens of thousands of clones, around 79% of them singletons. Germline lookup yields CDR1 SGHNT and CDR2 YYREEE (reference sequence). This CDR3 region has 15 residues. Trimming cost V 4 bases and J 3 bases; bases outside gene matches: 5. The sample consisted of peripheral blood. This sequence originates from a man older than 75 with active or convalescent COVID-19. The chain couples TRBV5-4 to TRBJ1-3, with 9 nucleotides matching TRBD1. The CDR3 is CASSRDRANGNTIYF. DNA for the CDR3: TGTGCCAGCAGCAGGGACAGGGCGAATGGAAACACCATATATTTT.